This TCR beta chain comes out of a study of blood T cells in healthy people across ages. Whole-study findings and limits: Per million T cells, the diversity of TCR beta decreased roughly linearly as age advanced.

A few counts support this clonotype. Antigen: not known. Extracted total RNA amounted to at least 5.5 micrograms for each sample. Per germline, CDR1 SGHRS and CDR2 YFSETQ. With V trimmed by 0 bases and J by 3 bases, 4 bases remained unmatched. The CDR3 runs to 15 residues. A sample-barcoded 5' primer and a J-beta primer mix were used in a second PCR of roughly 7 to 11 cycles. Using its own MiXCR run on the 5' RACE reads, TCRdb lists one record per CDR3 protein. The sample yields 700,000 to 850,000 distinct CDR3 sequences, 36% seen once. This receptor was identified in a man between 18 and 35 years old in good health. The chain couples TRBV5-1 to TRBJ2-3; TRBD1 matches at 7 bases. The sequenced sample consisted of blood. CDR3 DNA: TGCGCCAGCAGCTTGGACCCAGGGGGAACAGATACGCAGTATTTT. Encoded protein: CASSLDPGGTDTQYF.